Given below is one T cell receptor beta chain in context. This specimen belongs to a study of technical replicates of blood from several donors. CDR3 length equals 12 residues. Per the germline V gene, CDR1 is MGHRA and CDR2 is YSYEKL. The V and J ends lost 0 bases and 4 bases respectively, with 4 bases between them. The repertoire was sequenced with immunoSEQ multiplex PCR; TCRdb's copy has only in-frame clones and lacks some. This sample has approximately 80,000 clones, with roughly 98% found just once. This chain links TRBV4-1 with TRBJ2-7; D gene unclear. Specimen: T cells isolated from PBMCs. This receptor was identified in a human donor in good health. The DNA of the CDR3 is TGCGCCAGCAGCCAAGATCCTTACGAGCAGTACTTC. Amino acids: CASSQDPYEQYF.